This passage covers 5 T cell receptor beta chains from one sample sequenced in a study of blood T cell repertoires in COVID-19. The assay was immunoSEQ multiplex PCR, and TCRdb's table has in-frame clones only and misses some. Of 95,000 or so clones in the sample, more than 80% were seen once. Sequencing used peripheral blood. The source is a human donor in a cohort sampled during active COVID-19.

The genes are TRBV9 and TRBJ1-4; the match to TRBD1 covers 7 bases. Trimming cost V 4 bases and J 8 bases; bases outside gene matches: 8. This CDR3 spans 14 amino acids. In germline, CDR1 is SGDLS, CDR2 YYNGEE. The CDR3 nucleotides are TGTGCCAGCAGCCCACAGGGGTTCGTAGAAAAACTGTTTTTT. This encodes CASSPQGFVEKLFF.

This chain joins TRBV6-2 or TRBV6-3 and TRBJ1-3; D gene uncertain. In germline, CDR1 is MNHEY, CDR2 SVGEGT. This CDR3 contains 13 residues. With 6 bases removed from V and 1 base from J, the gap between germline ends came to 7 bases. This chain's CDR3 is CASSRESGNTIYF. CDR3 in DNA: TGTGCCAGCAGCCGGGAGTCTGGAAACACCATATATTTT.

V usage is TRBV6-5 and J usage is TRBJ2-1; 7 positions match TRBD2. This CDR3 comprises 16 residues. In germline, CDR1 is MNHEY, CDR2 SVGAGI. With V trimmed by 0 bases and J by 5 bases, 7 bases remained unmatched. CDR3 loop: CASSYSKAGYNNEQFF. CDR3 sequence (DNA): TGTGCCAGCAGTTACTCGAAAGCGGGGTACAACAATGAGCAGTTCTTC.

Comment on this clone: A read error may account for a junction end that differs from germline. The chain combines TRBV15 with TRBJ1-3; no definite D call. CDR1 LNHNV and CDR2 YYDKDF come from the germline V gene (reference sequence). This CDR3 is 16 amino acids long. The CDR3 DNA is TGTGCCACCGGCAGAGATCCCCGGGGCTCTGGAAACACCATATATTTT. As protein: CATGRDPRGSGNTIYF.

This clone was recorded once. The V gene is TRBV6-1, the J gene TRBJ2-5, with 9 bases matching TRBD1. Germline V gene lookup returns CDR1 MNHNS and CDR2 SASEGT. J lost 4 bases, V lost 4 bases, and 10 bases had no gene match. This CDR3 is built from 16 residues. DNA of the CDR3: TGTGCCAGCAGTGTCGACAGGGGGGGCTCTGGAGAGACCCAGTACTTC. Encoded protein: CASSVDRGGSGETQYF.